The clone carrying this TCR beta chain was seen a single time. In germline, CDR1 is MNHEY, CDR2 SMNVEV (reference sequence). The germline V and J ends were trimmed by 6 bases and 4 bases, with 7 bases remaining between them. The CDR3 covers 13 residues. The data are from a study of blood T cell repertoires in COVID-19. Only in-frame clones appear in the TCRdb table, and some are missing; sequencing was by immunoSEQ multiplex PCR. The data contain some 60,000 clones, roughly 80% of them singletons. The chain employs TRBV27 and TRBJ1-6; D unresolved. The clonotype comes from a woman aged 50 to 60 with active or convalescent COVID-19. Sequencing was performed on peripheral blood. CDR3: CASRGGYNSPLHF. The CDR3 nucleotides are TGTGCCAGCAGAGGCGGGTATAATTCACCCCTCCACTTT.